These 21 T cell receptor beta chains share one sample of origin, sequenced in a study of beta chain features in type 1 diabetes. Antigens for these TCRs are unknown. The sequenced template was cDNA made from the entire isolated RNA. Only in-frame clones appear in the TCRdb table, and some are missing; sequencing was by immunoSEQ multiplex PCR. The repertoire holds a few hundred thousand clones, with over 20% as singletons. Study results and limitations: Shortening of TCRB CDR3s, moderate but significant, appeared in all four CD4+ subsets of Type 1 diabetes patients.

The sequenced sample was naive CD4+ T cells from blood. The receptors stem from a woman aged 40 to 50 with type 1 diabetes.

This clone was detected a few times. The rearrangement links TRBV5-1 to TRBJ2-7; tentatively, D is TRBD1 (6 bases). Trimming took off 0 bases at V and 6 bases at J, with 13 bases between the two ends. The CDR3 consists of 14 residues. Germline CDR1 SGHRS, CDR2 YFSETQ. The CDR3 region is CASSLEGTTVEQYF. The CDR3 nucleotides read TGCGCCAGCAGCTTGGAGGGGACAACCGTCGAGCAGTACTTC.

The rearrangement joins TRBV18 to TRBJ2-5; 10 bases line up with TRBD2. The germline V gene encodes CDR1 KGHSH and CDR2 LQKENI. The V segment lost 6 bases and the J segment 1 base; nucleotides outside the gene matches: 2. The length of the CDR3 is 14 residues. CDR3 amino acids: CASSRTSGQETQYF. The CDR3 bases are TGTGCCAGCTCGCGGACTAGCGGCCAAGAGACCCAGTACTTC.

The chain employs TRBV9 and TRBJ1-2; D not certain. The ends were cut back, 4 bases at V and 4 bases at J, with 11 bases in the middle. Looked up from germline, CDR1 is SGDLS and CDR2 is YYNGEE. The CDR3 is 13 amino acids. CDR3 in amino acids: CASSPSDSYGYTF. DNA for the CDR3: TGTGCCAGCAGCCCCAGTGACTCCTATGGCTACACCTTC.

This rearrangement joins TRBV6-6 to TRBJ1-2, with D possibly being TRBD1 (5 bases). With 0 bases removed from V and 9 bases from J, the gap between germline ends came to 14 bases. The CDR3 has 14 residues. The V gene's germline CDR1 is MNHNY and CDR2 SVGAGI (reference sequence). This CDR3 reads CASSYSSEGPSYTF. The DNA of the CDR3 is TGTGCCAGCAGTTACTCATCGGAGGGACCAAGCTACACCTTC.

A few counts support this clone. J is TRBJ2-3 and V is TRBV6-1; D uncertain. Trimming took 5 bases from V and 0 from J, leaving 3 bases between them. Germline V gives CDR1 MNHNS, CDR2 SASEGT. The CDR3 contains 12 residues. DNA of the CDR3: TGTGCCAGCAGTTCTAGCACAGATACGCAGTATTTT. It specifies CASSSSTDTQYF.

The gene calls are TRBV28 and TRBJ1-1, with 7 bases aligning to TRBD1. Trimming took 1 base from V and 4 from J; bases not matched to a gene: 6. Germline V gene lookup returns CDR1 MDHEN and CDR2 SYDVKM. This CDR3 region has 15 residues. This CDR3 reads CASSLSYRGGTEAFF. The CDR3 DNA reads TGTGCCAGCAGTTTATCCTACAGGGGAGGCACTGAAGCTTTCTTT.

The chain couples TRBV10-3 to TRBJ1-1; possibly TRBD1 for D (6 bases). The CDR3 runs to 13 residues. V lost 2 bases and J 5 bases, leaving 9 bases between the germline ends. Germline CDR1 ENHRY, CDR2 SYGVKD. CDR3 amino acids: CAISEAGDTEAFF. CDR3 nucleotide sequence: TGTGCCATCAGTGAGGCAGGGGATACTGAAGCTTTCTTT.

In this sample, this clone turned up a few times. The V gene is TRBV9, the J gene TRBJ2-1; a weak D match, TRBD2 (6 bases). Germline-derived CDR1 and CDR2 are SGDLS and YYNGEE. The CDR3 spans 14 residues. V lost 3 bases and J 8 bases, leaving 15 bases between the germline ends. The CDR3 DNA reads TGTGCCAGCAGCGGGGCGGGAAAGCTCGATGAGCAGTTCTTC. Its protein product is CASSGAGKLDEQFF.

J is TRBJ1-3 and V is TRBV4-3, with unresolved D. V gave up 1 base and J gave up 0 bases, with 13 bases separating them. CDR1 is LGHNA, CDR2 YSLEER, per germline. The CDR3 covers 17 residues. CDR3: CASSQGAGTFSGNTIYF. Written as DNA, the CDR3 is TGCGCCAGCAGCCAAGGGGCAGGTACCTTCTCTGGAAACACCATATATTTT.

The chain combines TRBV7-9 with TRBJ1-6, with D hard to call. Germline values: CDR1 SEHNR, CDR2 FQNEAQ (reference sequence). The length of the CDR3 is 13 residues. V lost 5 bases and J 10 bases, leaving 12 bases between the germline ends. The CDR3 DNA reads TGTGCCAGCAGCCTAGAGCGGGAATCACCCCTCCACTTT. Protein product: CASSLERESPLHF.

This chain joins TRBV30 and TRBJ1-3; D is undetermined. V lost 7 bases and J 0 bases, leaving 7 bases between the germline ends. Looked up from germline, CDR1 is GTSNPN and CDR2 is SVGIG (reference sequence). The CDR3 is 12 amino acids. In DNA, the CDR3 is TGTGCCTCAGGTCTCTCTGGAAACACCATATATTTT. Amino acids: CASGLSGNTIYF.

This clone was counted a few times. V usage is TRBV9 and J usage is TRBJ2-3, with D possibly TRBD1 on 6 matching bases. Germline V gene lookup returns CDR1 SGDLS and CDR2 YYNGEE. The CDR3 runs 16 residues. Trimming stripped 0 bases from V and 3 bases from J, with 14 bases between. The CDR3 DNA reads TGTGCCAGCAGCGTAGGGGCCCCAAGGGGGACAGATACGCAGTATTTT. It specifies CASSVGAPRGTDTQYF.

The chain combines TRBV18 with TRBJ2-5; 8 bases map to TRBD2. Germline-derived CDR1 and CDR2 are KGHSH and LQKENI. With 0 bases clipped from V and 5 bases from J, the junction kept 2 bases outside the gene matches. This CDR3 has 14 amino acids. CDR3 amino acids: CASSPPGLGETQYF. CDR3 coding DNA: TGTGCCAGCTCACCACCGGGACTAGGGGAGACCCAGTACTTC.

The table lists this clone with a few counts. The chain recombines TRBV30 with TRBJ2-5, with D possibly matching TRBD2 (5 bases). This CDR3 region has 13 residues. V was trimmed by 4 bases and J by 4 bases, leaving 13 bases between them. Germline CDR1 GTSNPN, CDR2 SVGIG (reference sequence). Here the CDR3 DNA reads TGTGCCTGGACCCAGCGGCGACGAGAGACCCAGTACTTC. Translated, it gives CAWTQRRRETQYF.

For the CDR3, the DNA is TGTGCCAGCAGCTGGAGCGCGGTGGACACTGAAGCTTTCTTT. Amino acids: CASSWSAVDTEAFF. V and J are TRBV9 and TRBJ1-1; D call uncertain. This CDR3 region has 14 residues. The germline V and J ends were trimmed by 4 bases and 3 bases, with 13 bases remaining between them. Germline CDR1 SGDLS, CDR2 YYNGEE. The full variable domain, with the rest looked up from reference TRBV9 and TRBJ1-1, is DSGVTQTPKHLITATGQRVTLRCSPRSGDLSVYWYQQSLDQGLQFLIQYYNGEERAKGNILERFSAQQFPDLHSELNLSSLELGDSALYFCASSWSAVDTEAFFGQGTRLTVV.

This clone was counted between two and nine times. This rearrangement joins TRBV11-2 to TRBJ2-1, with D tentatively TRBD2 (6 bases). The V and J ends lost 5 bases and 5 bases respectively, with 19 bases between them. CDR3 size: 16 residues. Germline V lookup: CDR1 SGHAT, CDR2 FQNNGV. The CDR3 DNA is TGTGCCAGCAGCCCGCGGGACCGTAGGCGAGACAATGAGCAGTTCTTC. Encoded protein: CASSPRDRRRDNEQFF.

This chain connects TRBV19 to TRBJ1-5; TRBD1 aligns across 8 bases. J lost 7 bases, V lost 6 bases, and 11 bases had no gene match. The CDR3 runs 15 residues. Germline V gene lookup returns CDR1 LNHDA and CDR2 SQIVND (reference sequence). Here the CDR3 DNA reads TGTGCCAGTAGGTCTCCAGGGGGCGGAGAGCAGCCCCAGCATTTT. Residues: CASRSPGGGEQPQHF.

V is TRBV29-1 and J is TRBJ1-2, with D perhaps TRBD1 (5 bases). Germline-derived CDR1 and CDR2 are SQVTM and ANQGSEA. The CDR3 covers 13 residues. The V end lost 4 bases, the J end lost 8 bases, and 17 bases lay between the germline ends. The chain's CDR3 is CSVAPNEGAGYTF. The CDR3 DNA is TGCAGCGTTGCACCCAACGAAGGGGCCGGCTACACCTTC.

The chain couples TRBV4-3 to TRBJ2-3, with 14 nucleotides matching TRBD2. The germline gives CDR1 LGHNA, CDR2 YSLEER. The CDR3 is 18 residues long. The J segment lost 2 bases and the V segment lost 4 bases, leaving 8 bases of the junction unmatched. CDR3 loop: CASSRGTSGSLVTDTQYF. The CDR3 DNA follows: TGCGCCAGCAGCCGAGGGACTAGCGGGAGTTTGGTCACAGATACGCAGTATTTT.

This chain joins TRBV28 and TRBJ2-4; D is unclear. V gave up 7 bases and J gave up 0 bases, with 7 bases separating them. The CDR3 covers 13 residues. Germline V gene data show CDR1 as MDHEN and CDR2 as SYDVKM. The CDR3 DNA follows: TGTGCCAGCACTACAGTAGCCAAAAACATTCAGTACTTC. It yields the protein CASTTVAKNIQYF. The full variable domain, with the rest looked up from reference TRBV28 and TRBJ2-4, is DVKVTQSSRYLVKRTGEKVFLECVQDMDHENMFWYRQDPGLGLRLIYFSYDVKMKEKGDIPEGYSVSREKKERFSLILESASTNQTSMYLCASTTVAKNIQYFGAGTRLSVL.

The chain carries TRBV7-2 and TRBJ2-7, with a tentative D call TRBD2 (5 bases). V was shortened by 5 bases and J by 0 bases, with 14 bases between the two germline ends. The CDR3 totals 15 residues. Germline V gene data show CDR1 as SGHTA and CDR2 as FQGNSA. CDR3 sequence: CASSLRVLSSYEQYF. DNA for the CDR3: TGTGCCAGCAGCCTGAGGGTCTTAAGCTCCTACGAGCAGTACTTC.